Each of the 3 T cell receptor beta chains below was sequenced from the same sample in a study of cytomegalovirus exposure and HLA in healthy donors. With 60 Vbeta and 13 Jbeta primers, the PCR was carried out. The table came from immunoSEQ multiplex PCR; TCRdb's copy has only in-frame clones and leaves some out. The table records 200,000 to 250,000 clones, about 85% of them present only once. Sequenced: PBMCs. The receptors were gathered from a human donor in good health.

The chain couples TRBV9 to TRBJ1-2; 8 nucleotides line up with TRBD1. Trimming at V came to 0 bases and at J to 1 base, leaving 8 bases not matched to a gene. CDR1 SGDLS and CDR2 YYNGEE come from the germline V gene. The CDR3 spans 17 residues. CDR3 nucleotides: TGTGCCAGCAGCGTAGAGAACAGGGGGTCCTATAACTATGGCTACACCTTC. This gives the protein CASSVENRGSYNYGYTF.

This clone was counted a few times. V gene TRBV7-6 combines with J gene TRBJ2-1; 15 nucleotides match TRBD2. CDR3 length equals 17 residues. Germline V lookup: CDR1 SGHVS, CDR2 FNYEAQ. V lost 5 bases, J lost 4 bases, and 6 bases stayed unmatched. This CDR3 is CASSGLGLAGGYNEQFF. Written as DNA, the CDR3 is TGTGCCAGCAGCGGCCTAGGACTAGCGGGAGGGTACAATGAGCAGTTCTTC.

The chain combines TRBV28 with TRBJ2-2; no firm D call. Germline CDR1 is MDHEN and CDR2 is SYDVKM. V gave up 5 bases and J gave up 1 base, with 5 bases separating them. This CDR3 has 13 residues. CDR3 sequence reads: CASSNQNTGELFF. In nucleotides, the CDR3 is TGTGCCAGCAGTAATCAGAACACCGGGGAGCTGTTTTTT.